The TCR beta chain under discussion was sequenced for a study of shared clonotypes between healthy human individuals. Donors had no recently reported acute infections or vaccinations and were HIV-negative. Germline CDR1 reads MDHEN; CDR2 reads SYDVKM. The CDR3 runs to 17 residues. V was clipped by 3 bases and J by 3 bases; unmatched bases: 9. Every subset's genomic DNA went evenly onto several immunoSEQ plates. Produced via immunoSEQ multiplex PCR; TCRdb's table is partial and in-frame only. The sample shows over a million clones, around 78% of them seen only once. This TCR derives from a man aged 18 to 35 in good health. Some clones in this sample may be carry-over from other donors' samples. Sequenced input: memory CD4+ T cells from PBMCs. The subset: CD45RA-negative fraction. V usage is TRBV28 and J usage is TRBJ2-3; 10 bases align to TRBD2. CDR3 nucleotides: TGTGCCAGCAGTTTTTGGGCTAGCGGGAGTTTAACAGATACGCAGTATTTT. It codes for CASSFWASGSLTDTQYF.